This is a list of T cell receptor beta chains from one sample in a study of blood T cell repertoires in COVID-19. Libraries were prepared by immunoSEQ multiplex PCR; TCRdb keeps only in-frame clonotypes and omits some of them. The table lists fewer than 20,000 clones, roughly 87% of them singletons. Sequenced: peripheral blood. Receptors were obtained from a woman between 65 and 79 years old with active COVID-19. Each CDR3 is given with its conserved first and last residue. Fields, in order: J gene, clone size, V gene, D gene, CDR3 protein, CDR3 DNA. A D gene is named only where the DNA matches it firmly. Size is stated for part of the rows, as once, few or many counts, or as a class when the clone is expanded.

>TRBJ2-3|.|TRBV5-4|TRBD2
CASSLRLAGASSTDTQYF
TGTGCCAGCAGCCTTAGACTAGCGGGAGCGTCTAGCACAGATACGCAGTATTTT
>TRBJ1-4|.|TRBV21-1|.
CASSKTWRGRPAVGLFF
TGTGCCAGCAGCAAAACCTGGAGGGGCAGGCCCGCCGTGGGACTGTTTTTT
>TRBJ2-1|.|TRBV10-2|.
CASSDRGEQFF
TGCGCCAGCAGTGATCGAGGTGAGCAGTTCTTC
>TRBJ1-3|.|TRBV6-5|.
CASTEQVAVGNTIYF
TGTGCCAGCACGGAACAGGTGGCCGTCGGAAACACCATATATTTT
>TRBJ1-5|.|TRBV5-6|.
CASSSLSSNQPQHF
TGTGCCAGCAGCTCTTTATCGAGCAATCAGCCCCAGCATTTT
>TRBJ1-5|.|TRBV7-2|.
CASSFQGNQPQHF
TGTGCCAGCAGCTTCCAGGGCAATCAGCCCCAGCATTTT
>TRBJ2-3|.|TRBV27|TRBD2
CASSPIAGGTDTQYF
TGTGCCAGCAGTCCCATAGCGGGAGGAACAGATACGCAGTATTTT
>TRBJ1-1|.|TRBV29-1|.
CSVEGVGRAEAFF
TGCAGCGTTGAAGGGGTGGGCAGGGCTGAAGCTTTCTTT
>TRBJ1-2|.|TRBV7-2|TRBD1
CASSLGQGRGGYTF
TGTGCCAGCAGCTTGGGACAGGGTAGGGGTGGCTACACCTTC
>TRBJ2-7|.|TRBV5-1|TRBD1
CASSLGRGMGQGHEQYF
TGCGCCAGCAGCTTGGGTAGGGGTATGGGACAGGGCCACGAGCAGTACTTC
>TRBJ2-3|.|TRBV5-4|.
CASSLSTDTQYF
TGTGCCAGCAGCCTGAGCACAGATACGCAGTATTTT
>TRBJ1-6|.|TRBV2|.
CARQGNSYNSPLHF
TGTGCCAGACAGGGCAACTCCTATAATTCACCCCTCCACTTT
>TRBJ2-1|.|TRBV3-1/TRBV3-2|TRBD2
CASSQGLAEHASVF
TGTGCCAGCAGCCAGGGACTAGCGGAACATGCATCGGTCTTC
>TRBJ2-7|.|TRBV9|.
CASSVGGSGIYEQYF
TGTGCCAGCAGCGTAGGTGGTAGCGGCATCTACGAGCAGTACTTC
>TRBJ1-2|.|TRBV3-1/TRBV3-2|.
CASSPLDRGNYGYTF
TGTGCCAGCAGCCCACTCGATCGGGGTAACTATGGCTACACCTTC
>TRBJ2-1|.|TRBV12-3/TRBV12-4|TRBD2
CASSHSGDEQFF
TGTGCCAGCAGTCACAGCGGGGATGAGCAGTTCTTC
>TRBJ2-3|few|TRBV18|TRBD2
CASSPRDYGTDTQYF
TGTGCCAGCTCACCGAGGGACTATGGAACAGATACGCAGTATTTT
>TRBJ1-2|.|TRBV27|.
CASSPKLTGRSGYTF
TGTGCCAGCAGCCCCAAATTAACAGGACGAAGCGGCTACACCTTC
>TRBJ2-4|.|TRBV5-1|.
CASSFARAGVNKNIQYF
TGCGCCAGCAGCTTTGCCCGGGCGGGCGTTAACAAAAACATTCAGTACTTC
>TRBJ1-1|.|TRBV2|.
CASSAVTAEAFF
TGTGCCAGCAGTGCGGTAACAGCTGAAGCTTTCTTT
>TRBJ1-6|few|TRBV4-1|TRBD1
CASSPRDREGSPLHF
TGCGCCAGCAGCCCCCGTGACAGGGAAGGTTCACCCCTCCACTTT
>TRBJ2-1|.|TRBV10-3|TRBD2
CAISASTSVGNEQFF
TGTGCCATCAGTGCGTCGACTAGCGTCGGCAATGAGCAGTTCTTC